The present TCR beta chain was sequenced within a study of radiotherapy plus CTLA-4 blockade in lung cancer. Using immunoSEQ multiplex PCR, the repertoire was profiled, and TCRdb retains in-frame clones only, with some absent. This sample has around 70,000 clones, with approximately 76% found just once. CDR3 length: 12 residues. Deletions cut 0 bases from V and 8 bases from J, with 7 bases between. Germline V gives CDR1 KGHSH, CDR2 LQKENI. The material was peripheral blood, obtained from a patient treated with radiotherapy plus ipilimumab. The V gene is TRBV18, the J gene TRBJ1-2; D is ambiguous. The clonotype originates from a human donor with non-small cell lung cancer whose response to radiotherapy plus ipilimumab could not be evaluated. Some clones in this sample may be carry-over from other donors' samples. CDR3 in DNA: TGTGCCAGCTCACCACCGGATAGCGGCTACACCTTC. It specifies CASSPPDSGYTF.